The 31 T cell receptor beta chains reported below all come from one sample, sequenced in a study of shared clonotypes between healthy human individuals. Sequencing used immunoSEQ multiplex PCR; TCRdb keeps in-frame clones, though not all of them. The sample records about 340,000 clones, about 70% being singletons. The sequenced sample consisted of memory CD4+ T cells sorted from blood. Subset noted: CD45RA-negative fraction. The receptors stem from a man between 25 and 39 years old in good health.

This clone was seen a few times. The V and J genes are TRBV5-1 and TRBJ1-2; TRBD1 aligns across 9 bases. The CDR3 is 15 amino acids. The germline gives CDR1 SGHRS, CDR2 YFSETQ. Trimming at V came to 4 bases and at J to 3 bases, leaving 7 bases not matched to a gene. The CDR3 protein is CASSLLGQGDYGYTF. For the CDR3, the DNA is TGCGCCAGCAGCCTGCTGGGACAGGGAGACTATGGCTACACCTTC.

There are a few counts of this clone. The V gene is TRBV4-2, the J gene TRBJ2-7; no clear D gene. The CDR3 has 13 residues. From germline, CDR1 is LGHNA and CDR2 YNFKEQ. Trimming cost V 4 bases and J 3 bases, with 10 bases left between them. CDR3 sequence reads: CASSRDTDYEQYF. In DNA, the CDR3 is TGTGCCAGCAGCCGCGACACCGACTACGAGCAGTACTTC.

The chain carries TRBV7-2 and TRBJ1-5; D ambiguous. Germline V gene lookup returns CDR1 SGHTA and CDR2 FQGNSA. The length of the CDR3 is 12 residues. Trimming removed 4 bases from V and 5 bases from J, with 6 bases in between. The CDR3 reads CASSSYDQPQHF. The CDR3 DNA sequence: TGTGCCAGCAGCTCATACGATCAGCCCCAGCATTTT.

This chain connects TRBV10-2 to TRBJ2-3; TRBD1 agrees at 7 bases. V was clipped by 3 bases and J by 3 bases; unmatched bases: 3. The germline V gene encodes CDR1 WSHSY and CDR2 SAAADI. This CDR3 has 14 residues. The CDR3 protein is CASSEAGGTDTQYF. The DNA of the CDR3 is TGCGCCAGCAGTGAAGCAGGGGGTACAGATACGCAGTATTTT.

V and J are TRBV5-6 and TRBJ1-6; perhaps TRBD1 as D (5 bases). The germline V and J ends were trimmed by 4 bases and 7 bases, with 12 bases remaining between them. The CDR3 extends over 14 amino acids. The V gene's germline CDR1 is SGHDT and CDR2 YYEEEE. CDR3 bases: TGTGCCAGCAGCGTAAACGACAGAAATTCACCCCTCCACTTT. This translates into CASSVNDRNSPLHF.

This clone was observed once. The rearrangement uses TRBV4-3 and TRBJ2-3; D is uncertain. This CDR3 contains 15 residues. The V gene's germline CDR1 is LGHNA and CDR2 YSLEER. The V end lost 0 bases, the J end lost 4 bases, and 11 bases lay between the germline ends. The CDR3: CASSQEVLVSDTQYF. The CDR3 bases are TGCGCCAGCAGCCAAGAAGTGCTAGTCTCAGATACGCAGTATTTT.

This chain joins TRBV5-1 and TRBJ2-1; the D is unclear. Trimming took off 6 bases at V and 0 bases at J, with 1 base between the two ends. From germline, CDR1 is SGHRS and CDR2 YFSETQ. The CDR3 spans 11 residues. DNA of the CDR3: TGCGCCAGCATCTCCTACAATGAGCAGTTCTTC. Protein sequence: CASISYNEQFF.

This clone showed up just a few times. This sample also contains other DNA sequences that code for the same CDR3. This rearrangement joins TRBV11-2 to TRBJ1-1, with 7 bases fitting TRBD1. The J segment lost 10 bases and the V segment lost 5 bases, leaving 4 bases of the junction unmatched. The germline V gene encodes CDR1 SGHAT and CDR2 FQNNGV. The CDR3 runs 11 residues. The CDR3 DNA reads TGTGCCAGCAGCCAGGGGGGCGGAGCTTTCTTT. This encodes CASSQGGGAFF. Based on the CDR3 plus reference TRBV11-2 and TRBJ1-1, the full variable domain is EAGVAQSPRYKIIEKRQSVAFWCNPISGHATLYWYQQILGQGPKLLIQFQNNGVVDDSQLPKDRFSAERLKGVDSTLKIQPAKLEDSAVYLCASSQGGGAFFGQGTRLTVV.

The chain couples TRBV29-1 to TRBJ2-5; D possibly corresponds to TRBD1 (6 bases). V was trimmed by 8 bases and J by 1 base, leaving 14 bases between them. This CDR3 is 13 amino acids long. CDR1 SQVTM and CDR2 ANQGSEA come from the germline V gene. CDR3 sequence reads: CSIRRDIQETQYF. The CDR3 nucleotides read TGCAGCATACGCCGGGACATCCAAGAGACCCAGTACTTC.

This clone was observed a few times. At one end, the junction sequence differs from germline, possibly due to a read error. The chain links TRBV5-1 to TRBJ2-1, with D tentatively TRBD1 (6 bases). The CDR3 spans 13 residues. Germline V lookup: CDR1 SGHRS, CDR2 YFSETQ. DNA of the CDR3: TGCGCCAGCAGCCCAGGCCAGGGGTTGAGGGGGATCTTC. Its translation: CASSPGQGLRGIF.

The chain combines TRBV9 with TRBJ2-1; perhaps D is TRBD1 or TRBD2 (5 bases each). CDR3 length: 16 amino acids. With 3 bases removed from V and 4 bases from J, the gap between germline ends came to 17 bases. CDR1 and CDR2 (germline): SGDLS, YYNGEE. The CDR3 loop reads CASSEHRPGLYNEQFF. The CDR3, as DNA: TGTGCCAGCAGCGAGCACAGACCGGGGCTATACAATGAGCAGTTCTTC.

The sample holds many counts of this clone. The chain joins TRBV30 to TRBJ1-2; D uncertain. Trimming took off 0 bases at V and 4 bases at J, with 15 bases between the two ends. The CDR3 loop spans 15 amino acids. Germline V gene data show CDR1 as GTSNPN and CDR2 as SVGIG (reference sequence). The CDR3 region has the DNA TGTGCCTGGAGTGTAGAGCCCGGAGACCCCTATGGCTACACCTTC. Amino acid sequence: CAWSVEPGDPYGYTF.

The rearrangement joins TRBV19 to TRBJ1-5; tentative D call: TRBD1 (5 bases). The CDR3 runs to 15 residues. Trimming took off 5 bases at V and 4 bases at J, with 15 bases between the two ends. Per germline, CDR1 LNHDA and CDR2 SQIVND (reference sequence). Here the CDR3 DNA reads TGTGCCAGTAGTCAGGGTCTGAGGGAAAATCAGCCCCAGCATTTT. Protein sequence: CASSQGLRENQPQHF. Filled out from reference TRBV19 and TRBJ1-5, the complete variable domain reads DGGITQSPKYLFRKEGQNVTLSCEQNLNHDAMYWYRQDPGQGLRLIYYSQIVNDFQKGDIAEGYSVSREKKESFPLTVTSAQKNPTAFYLCASSQGLRENQPQHFGDGTRLSIL.

The sample holds one count of this clone. V gene TRBV10-1 combines with J gene TRBJ2-1, with 7 positions matching TRBD1. V lost 3 bases to trimming and J lost 6 bases; unmatched junction nucleotides: 11. The germline CDR1 and CDR2 sequences are WNHNN and SYGVQD (reference sequence). The CDR3 runs 16 residues. The DNA for the CDR3 is TGCGCCAGCAGTGATACGAACGGGCCAGGGGGCAATGAGCAGTTCTTC. Translation gives CASSDTNGPGGNEQFF.

CDR3 residues: CASSAILDTQYF. For the CDR3, the DNA is TGTGCCAGCAGCGCCATACTGGATACGCAGTATTTT. The chain couples TRBV7-8 to TRBJ2-3; no clear D. The CDR3 has 12 amino acids. Germline CDR1 is SGHVS and CDR2 is FQNEAQ. Trimming cost V 5 bases and J 6 bases, with 9 bases left between them.

The chain employs TRBV5-1 and TRBJ2-7; D gene ambiguous. The CDR3 extends over 15 amino acids. Trimming stripped 0 bases from V and 2 bases from J, with 12 bases between. Germline V gene lookup returns CDR1 SGHRS and CDR2 YFSETQ. In DNA, the CDR3 is TGCGCCAGCAGCTTGGCCTCTGACATTACCTACGAGCAGTACTTC. Translation: CASSLASDITYEQYF.

The V gene is TRBV18, the J gene TRBJ2-1; D unresolved. The V gene's germline CDR1 is KGHSH and CDR2 LQKENI. There are 14 residues in the CDR3. V was trimmed by 3 bases and J by 8 bases, leaving 14 bases between them. The CDR3 nucleotides are TGTGCCAGCTCACCCTTCCGGGCCATACATGAGCAGTTCTTC. Translating it yields CASSPFRAIHEQFF.

This chain joins TRBV28 and TRBJ2-5; 11 nucleotides align to TRBD2. CDR3 size: 16 residues. J lost 3 bases, V lost 6 bases, and 9 bases had no gene match. In germline, CDR1 is MDHEN, CDR2 SYDVKM. CDR3 sequence reads: CASRTSGRRGEETQYF. DNA for the CDR3: TGTGCCAGCAGAACTAGCGGGAGAAGGGGAGAAGAGACCCAGTACTTC.

This rearrangement joins TRBV9 to TRBJ2-1; 16 bases fit TRBD2. The germline V gene encodes CDR1 SGDLS and CDR2 YYNGEE. CDR3 length: 20 amino acids. V lost 3 bases to trimming and J lost 1 base; unmatched junction nucleotides: 10. CDR3 sequence: CASSDPGTSGRGWSYNEQFF. The CDR3 coding sequence is TGTGCCAGCAGCGATCCCGGGACTAGCGGGAGGGGTTGGTCCTACAATGAGCAGTTCTTC.

V is TRBV30 and J is TRBJ2-7, with 12 bases that match TRBD1. Germline V lookup: CDR1 GTSNPN, CDR2 SVGIG (reference sequence). The junction had 24 bases not matched to a gene; V was cut back by 2 bases and J by 4 bases. CDR3 length: 21 amino acids. CDR3 loop: CAWSTRDRGRRAGGKDYEQYF. CDR3 coding DNA: TGTGCCTGGAGTACCCGGGACAGGGGGCGTCGTGCGGGCGGGAAGGATTACGAGCAGTACTTC.

The rearrangement joins TRBV28 to TRBJ2-3; either TRBD1 or TRBD2 may fit D (6 bases each). Deletions cut 7 bases from V and 5 bases from J, with 19 bases between. The CDR3 extends over 15 amino acids. In germline, CDR1 is MDHEN, CDR2 SYDVKM. The CDR3: CASTLGAGTGDTQYF. CDR3 nucleotides: TGTGCCAGCACCCTGGGGGCGGGAACTGGAGATACGCAGTATTTT.

The chain has TRBV11-3 and TRBJ2-2, with D possibly being TRBD2 (6 bases). The CDR3 covers 16 residues. CDR1 SGHNT and CDR2 YENEEA come from the germline V gene. Trimming removed 5 bases at V and 3 bases at J, with 16 bases between. The CDR3 protein is CASSRRIGGDTGELFF. CDR3 coding DNA: TGTGCCAGCAGCCGCCGCATCGGCGGGGACACCGGGGAGCTGTTTTTT.

This chain links TRBV19 with TRBJ1-5; TRBD1 agrees at 10 bases. The germline V gene has CDR1 LNHDA and CDR2 SQIVND (reference sequence). The CDR3 loop spans 16 amino acids. V shed 9 bases, J shed 2 bases, and the junction held 10 bases outside the gene matches. CDR3 sequence: CASNRQGARGNQPQHF. The CDR3 nucleotides read TGTGCCAGCAACCGACAGGGGGCGCGAGGCAATCAGCCCCAGCATTTT.

This chain joins TRBV9 and TRBJ1-3, with 7 positions matching TRBD1. With 0 bases clipped from V and 4 bases from J, the junction kept 10 bases outside the gene matches. The CDR3 contains 17 residues. Germline lookup yields CDR1 SGDLS and CDR2 YYNGEE. CDR3 amino acids: CASSVATGALEGNTIYF. CDR3 nucleotide sequence: TGTGCCAGCAGCGTAGCAACAGGGGCTTTGGAAGGAAACACCATATATTTT.

This clone has only a few counts. The CDR3 loop is CASSLNSRGITEAFF. In DNA, the CDR3 is TGTGCCAGCAGTTTAAACTCCCGGGGGATTACTGAAGCTTTCTTT. The chain recombines TRBV27 with TRBJ1-1; D is perhaps TRBD1 (5 bases). V was trimmed by 2 bases and J by 5 bases, leaving 15 bases between them. The CDR3 sequence is 15 residues long. Germline loops: CDR1 MNHEY, CDR2 SMNVEV (reference sequence).

The chain carries TRBV5-1 and TRBJ2-1; D remains unclear. The V end lost 4 bases, the J end lost 5 bases, and 13 bases lay between the germline ends. Germline V lookup: CDR1 SGHRS, CDR2 YFSETQ. The CDR3 is made up of 14 amino acids. The CDR3 here is CASSPKVGDNEQFF. The CDR3 nucleotides read TGCGCCAGCAGCCCCAAAGTAGGCGACAATGAGCAGTTCTTC.

CDR3 in DNA: TGTGCCAGCAGTTTCACCCCAACTCGGGCGGGAGCTTACGAGCAGTACTTC. The encoded protein is CASSFTPTRAGAYEQYF. The chain combines TRBV28 with TRBJ2-7; 7 nucleotides agree with TRBD2. Germline assignment: CDR1 MDHEN and CDR2 SYDVKM. The trim removed 3 bases at V and 4 bases at J, leaving 15 bases unmatched. The CDR3 is 17 residues long.

The genes are TRBV7-3 and TRBJ1-2; the D is unclear. The germline gives CDR1 SGHTA, CDR2 FQGTGA. The length of the CDR3 is 11 residues. CDR3 loop: CASHGNYGYTF. CDR3 nucleotides: TGTGCTTCGCATGGTAACTATGGCTACACCTTC.

The V and J genes are TRBV28 and TRBJ2-1, with 10 bases lining up with TRBD2. CDR1 is MDHEN, CDR2 SYDVKM, per germline. This CDR3 has 15 residues. V gave up 6 bases and J gave up 6 bases; unmatched junction bases: 8. CDR3 loop: CASRTQREGPNEQFF. CDR3 nucleotide sequence: TGTGCCAGCAGGACCCAGCGGGAGGGCCCCAATGAGCAGTTCTTC.

This chain uses TRBV11-2 with TRBJ2-7; D is perhaps TRBD2 (6 bases). The V end was cut by 0 bases, the J end by 0 bases, with 9 bases between. CDR1 SGHAT and CDR2 FQNNGV come from the germline V gene. The CDR3 spans 15 residues. This chain's CDR3 is CASSLDRRGSYEQYF. The CDR3 DNA sequence: TGTGCCAGCAGCTTAGATAGGAGGGGCTCCTACGAGCAGTACTTC.

This chain joins TRBV5-1 and TRBJ2-1; D may be TRBD2 (5 bases). Deletions cut 0 bases from V and 6 bases from J, with 7 bases between. This CDR3 has 13 amino acids. CDR1 and CDR2 (germline): SGHRS, YFSETQ. CDR3 DNA: TGCGCCAGCAGCTTGGCCGGGGTCAATGAGCAGTTCTTC. The encoded protein is CASSLAGVNEQFF.